The 26 T cell receptor beta chains below all came from one sample that was sequenced in a study of T-cell reconstitution after alpha-beta-depleted transplantation in children. Using unique molecular identifiers, the investigators prepared the TCRbeta library. TCRdb reprocessed the PCR reads via MiXCR and lists one record per CDR3 protein. This table holds around 140,000 distinct CDR3 sequences, 8.5% to 10% found once. This material consisted of PBMCs, mostly from graft donor cells, taken 180 days after TCRalphabeta/CD19-depleted stem cell transplant. These receptors originate from a female patient between 2 and 15 years old who had a stem cell transplant for congenital amegakaryocytic thrombocytopenia, so the T cells may come from the graft donor.

This clonotype was seen a few times. The gene calls are TRBV29-1 and TRBJ2-3, with TRBD2 matching 8 bases. The length of the CDR3 is 12 residues. V gave up 5 bases and J gave up 14 bases; unmatched junction bases: 12. CDR1 is SQVTM, CDR2 ANQGSEA, per germline. This CDR3 is CSVRPDGGAPYF. Written as DNA, the CDR3 is TGCAGCGTTCGGCCAGACGGGGGGGCCCCGTATTTT.

This clonotype was seen a handful of times. This chain links TRBV6-2 or TRBV6-3 with TRBJ1-2; D unresolved. V lost 6 bases to trimming and J lost 2 bases, with 4 bases between them. CDR1 is MNHEY, CDR2 SVGEGT, per germline. The CDR3 is made up of 11 amino acids. Here the CDR3 reads CASSVNYGYTF. CDR3 DNA sequence: TGTGCCAGCAGCGTGAACTATGGCTACACCTTC.

This clonotype was observed at least ten times. V and J are TRBV4-1 and TRBJ2-7; D gene uncertain. Germline values: CDR1 MGHRA, CDR2 YSYEKL. Deletions cut 6 bases from V and 3 bases from J, with 15 bases between. There are 14 residues in the CDR3. CDR3 sequence (DNA): TGCGCCAGCAGTAGGGAAATTTTCTTCTACGAGCAGTACTTC. It encodes CASSREIFFYEQYF.

The gene calls are TRBV20-1 and TRBJ2-1; TRBD2 agrees at 7 bases. This CDR3 is built from 16 residues. V lost 6 bases and J lost 4; bases outside the gene matches: 15. CDR1 and CDR2 (germline): DFQATT, SNEGSKA (reference sequence). The CDR3 region is CSASSGSVVGYNEQFF. CDR3 coding DNA: TGCAGTGCCTCTAGCGGTTCGGTTGTAGGGTACAATGAGCAGTTCTTC.

This clonotype turned up a few times. This chain uses TRBV20-1 with TRBJ1-2; 8 positions agree with TRBD1. The length of the CDR3 is 13 residues. The V and J ends lost 3 bases and 3 bases, in that order; junction bases with no gene match: 3. Germline values: CDR1 DFQATT, CDR2 SNEGSKA (reference sequence). As DNA, the CDR3 is TGCAGTGCTAGGGACAGGGAGGACTATGGCTACACCTTC. It encodes CSARDREDYGYTF.

The table lists this clonotype with many counts. V is TRBV10-3 and J is TRBJ2-4; TRBD1 matches at 7 bases. CDR1 is ENHRY and CDR2 is SYGVKD in the germline V gene. The CDR3 sequence is 14 residues long. J was trimmed by 3 bases and V by 5 bases; bases with no gene match: 4. CDR3 DNA sequence: TGTGCCATCAGTACGGCAGGGGGCAAAAACATTCAGTACTTC. It is translated as CAISTAGGKNIQYF.

This clonotype showed up just a few times. The CDR3 is CASSLGTPGRGVKYF. The CDR3 DNA reads TGTGCCAGCAGTTTAGGGACCCCAGGGAGAGGTGTTAAGTACTTC. This chain connects TRBV12-3 or TRBV12-4 to TRBJ2-4, with D perhaps being TRBD1 or TRBD2 (5 bases each). V was cut by 1 base and J by 14 bases, with 21 bases left in between. There are 15 residues in the CDR3.

The table lists this clonotype with a few counts. This chain joins TRBV25-1 and TRBJ1-6; D is undetermined. Germline V gene lookup returns CDR1 MGHDK and CDR2 SYGVNS. The CDR3 has 13 residues. Between the trimmed V and J ends, which lost 3 bases and 3 bases, there was a span of 3 bases. The CDR3 sequence is CASSDGYNSPLHF. The CDR3 nucleotides are TGTGCCAGCAGTGACGGCTATAATTCACCCCTCCACTTT. Based on the CDR3 plus reference TRBV25-1 and TRBJ1-6, the full variable domain is EADIYQTPRYLVIGTGKKITLECSQTMGHDKMYWYQQDPGMELHLIHYSYGVNSTEKGDLSSESTVSRIRTEHFPLTLESARPSHTSQYLCASSDGYNSPLHFGNGTRLTVT.

This clonotype was observed many times. V gene TRBV28 combines with J gene TRBJ1-2, with 7 positions matching TRBD1. From germline, CDR1 is MDHEN and CDR2 SYDVKM. The CDR3 loop spans 13 amino acids. V shed 5 bases and J 8 bases; nucleotides not matched to a gene: 8. As DNA, the CDR3 is TGTGCCAGCAGTATCCGAGGGGGCGAAGGCTACACCTTC. Protein sequence: CASSIRGGEGYTF.

This clonotype was counted ten times or more. The chain recombines TRBV28 with TRBJ2-1; D is perhaps TRBD1 (6 bases). V dropped 3 bases and J dropped 0 bases, with 9 bases sitting between them. The CDR3 length is 15 residues. The V gene's germline CDR1 is MDHEN and CDR2 SYDVKM. The CDR3 region is CASSLEDSSYNEQFF. The CDR3 coding sequence is TGTGCCAGCAGTTTGGAGGACAGCTCCTACAATGAGCAGTTCTTC. The variable domain in full, completed from reference TRBV28 and TRBJ2-1, reads DVKVTQSSRYLVKRTGEKVFLECVQDMDHENMFWYRQDPGLGLRLIYFSYDVKMKEKGDIPEGYSVSREKKERFSLILESASTNQTSMYLCASSLEDSSYNEQFFGPGTRLTVL.

There are a few counts of this clonotype. The V and J genes are TRBV18 and TRBJ2-1; D is possibly TRBD2 (5 bases). The CDR3 totals 13 residues. Germline assignment: CDR1 KGHSH and CDR2 LQKENI. Deletions cut 3 bases from V and 15 bases from J, with 18 bases between. The CDR3 DNA is TGTGCCAGCTCACCGGACTCTTCCTCAACGAGGTTCTTC. This gives the protein CASSPDSSSTRFF.

The sample holds many counts of this clonotype. This chain connects TRBV28 to TRBJ2-7; D may be TRBD2 (6 bases). V was pared by 6 bases and J by 9 bases, with 18 bases between. CDR1 and CDR2 from the germline V gene are MDHEN and SYDVKM. The CDR3 has 13 residues. The CDR3 protein is CASSYSGPPSQYF. The CDR3 DNA sequence: TGTGCCAGCAGCTATAGCGGCCCCCCGTCGCAGTACTTC.

This clonotype was recorded at least ten times. V usage is TRBV5-1 and J usage is TRBJ1-1, with 7 positions matching TRBD1. Germline V gene lookup returns CDR1 SGHRS and CDR2 YFSETQ. The CDR3 totals 14 residues. With 4 bases clipped from V and 5 bases from J, the junction kept 8 bases outside the gene matches. CDR3 in amino acids: CASSRIGQETEAFF. The DNA of the CDR3 is TGCGCCAGCAGCAGGATTGGACAGGAGACTGAAGCTTTCTTT.

This clonotype was counted a few times. The chain recombines TRBV7-9 with TRBJ2-7; TRBD2 is a possible D gene (7 bases). In germline, CDR1 is SEHNR, CDR2 FQNEAQ (reference sequence). This CDR3 is 14 amino acids long. Trimming shortened V by 3 bases and J by 2 bases, and 11 bases separated the two germline ends. DNA for the CDR3: TGTGCCAGCAGCTTGGGGGGGCCAACCTACGAGCAGTACTTC. Amino acids: CASSLGGPTYEQYF. The variable domain in full, completed from reference TRBV7-9 and TRBJ2-7, reads DTGVSQNPRHKITKRGQNVTFRCDPISEHNRLYWYRQTLGQGPEFLTYFQNEAQLEKSRLLSDRFSAERPKGSFSTLEIQRTEQGDSAMYLCASSLGGPTYEQYFGPGTRLTVT.

On this clonotype: A much bigger clone sits one base away, suggesting this may be a read error. This chain links TRBV7-9 with TRBJ2-5; 8 bases match TRBD2. The length of the CDR3 is 17 residues. CDR1 and CDR2 from the germline V gene are SEHNR and FQNEAQ (reference sequence). CDR3 DNA: TGTGCCAGCGGCTTAGAACTAGCGGAACCGGGGGGAGAGACCCAGTACTTC. Amino acids: CASGLELAEPGGETQYF.

This clonotype was counted between two and nine times. The J gene is TRBJ2-3, the V gene TRBV7-4; a possible D gene is TRBD2 (6 bases). CDR1 and CDR2 from the germline V gene are SGHVT and SQSDAQ. V lost 8 bases, J lost 0 bases, and 15 bases lay in between. The CDR3 extends over 15 amino acids. The chain's CDR3 is CASPNSGDSTDTQYF. The DNA of the CDR3 is TGTGCCAGCCCAAATTCGGGGGATAGCACAGATACGCAGTATTTT.

This clonotype came up many times. The chain joins TRBV15 to TRBJ2-7; D ambiguous. V gave up 1 base and J gave up 2 bases, with 12 bases separating them. The CDR3 spans 15 residues. Per germline, CDR1 LNHNV and CDR2 YYDKDF (reference sequence). The CDR3 protein is CATSRGSPVTYEQYF. In DNA, the CDR3 is TGTGCCACCAGCAGAGGAAGTCCAGTTACCTACGAGCAGTACTTC.

The V and J genes are TRBV3-1 and TRBJ1-3, with no clear D. CDR1 and CDR2 (germline): LGHDT, YNNKEL (reference sequence). V lost 1 base, J lost 7 bases, and 8 bases lay in between. The CDR3 totals 13 residues. CDR3 amino acids: CASSQVFVNTIYF. Written as DNA, the CDR3 is TGTGCCAGCAGCCAAGTCTTCGTGAACACCATATATTTT.

This clonotype was picked up many times. CDR3 amino acids: CASSSPPKTHSYEQYF. In nucleotides, the CDR3 is TGTGCCAGCAGCTCCCCTCCAAAGACGCATTCCTACGAGCAGTACTTC. The chain joins TRBV7-2 to TRBJ2-7; D is uncertain. This CDR3 region has 16 residues. CDR1 and CDR2 from the germline V gene are SGHTA and FQGNSA. Trimming stripped 4 bases from V and 1 base from J, with 17 bases between.

This clonotype showed up many times. The chain combines TRBV6-1 with TRBJ2-4; D could derive from TRBD1 or TRBD2 (6 bases each). In germline, CDR1 is MNHNS, CDR2 SASEGT. Trimming shortened V by 3 bases and J by 1 base, and 16 bases separated the two germline ends. The CDR3 spans 17 residues. The CDR3 nucleotides are TGTGCCAGCAGTGACCTACAGGGACTCATGGCCAAAAACATTCAGTACTTC. Protein sequence: CASSDLQGLMAKNIQYF.

This clonotype was counted only a few times. Here the CDR3 DNA reads TGTGCCAGTAGTGAATCCGGGGGCCGCCCATACGAGCAGTACTTC. Translation gives CASSESGGRPYEQYF. This chain connects TRBV19 to TRBJ2-7; D may be TRBD1 or TRBD2 (6 bases each). The V gene lost 5 bases and the J gene lost 4 bases, with 18 bases spanning the gap. Germline assignment: CDR1 LNHDA and CDR2 SQIVND (reference sequence). The CDR3 extends over 15 amino acids.

The V and J genes are TRBV18 and TRBJ2-1; D perhaps matches TRBD2 (5 bases). V shed 6 bases and J shed 1 base, with 10 bases lying between them. CDR3 length equals 14 residues. Germline assignment: CDR1 KGHSH and CDR2 LQKENI. The CDR3 DNA follows: TGTGCCAGCTCTCCTCGGGAATCCTACAATGAGCAGTTCTTC. Protein sequence: CASSPRESYNEQFF. Using reference TRBV18 and TRBJ2-1 for the parts outside the CDR3, the full variable domain is NAGVMQNPRHLVRRRGQEARLRCSPMKGHSHVYWYRQLPEEGLKFMVYLQKENIIDESGMPKERFSAEFPKEGPSILRIQQVVRGDSAAYFCASSPRESYNEQFFGPGTRLTVL.

The sample holds many counts of this clonotype. The chain uses TRBV6-2 or TRBV6-3 and TRBJ1-4, with D perhaps matching TRBD1 (6 bases). V was shortened by 4 bases and J by 5 bases, with 17 bases between the two germline ends. Germline V gene lookup returns CDR1 MNHEY and CDR2 SVGEGT. The CDR3 has 16 amino acids. The CDR3 sequence: CASSWTFDRTNEKLFF. The CDR3 DNA sequence: TGTGCCAGCAGTTGGACCTTTGACAGGACCAATGAAAAACTGTTTTTT.

The chain employs TRBV12-3 or TRBV12-4 and TRBJ1-6; 7 bases line up with TRBD1. V shed 10 bases and J 7 bases; nucleotides not matched to a gene: 7. This CDR3 spans 13 amino acids. For the CDR3, the DNA is TGTGCCACCAGCCCGGACAGGAATTCACCCCTCCACTTT. Its protein product is CATSPDRNSPLHF.

Only a few counts were recorded for this clonotype. The rearrangement links TRBV29-1 to TRBJ2-3; D remains ambiguous. The germline V gene has CDR1 SQVTM and CDR2 ANQGSEA. The CDR3 contains 13 residues. V lost 4 bases, J lost 1 base, and 9 bases lay in between. DNA of the CDR3: TGCAGCGTTGTTCAGGCAGGCACAGATACGCAGTATTTT. This sequence encodes CSVVQAGTDTQYF.

DNA for the CDR3: TGTGCCAGCAGCCAAGTGAGCGGCGAGCAGTACTTC. Amino acids: CASSQVSGEQYF. The chain is built from TRBV3-1 and TRBJ2-7, with D possibly being TRBD2 (5 bases). The CDR3 has 12 residues. Germline V gives CDR1 LGHDT, CDR2 YNNKEL (reference sequence). With 1 base removed from V and 6 bases from J, the gap between germline ends came to 7 bases.